Sequencing of this T cell receptor beta chain was carried out in a study of PD-L1 blockade in urothelial cancer. Overall study: Males with urothelial cancer arising in the bladder constituted most of the roughly 30 patients. Median T cell yield per blood sample was 110,000 to 150,000 cells. Study-level findings and limits: When measured at 3 weeks, tumor-associated blood clones expanded more in durable-benefit patients. Below-median pretreatment blood TCR clonality predicted better survival.

For this clone: Antigen specificity is unknown.

Profiled with immunoSEQ multiplex PCR; TCRdb holds only in-frame clones, not every one. The data show around 45,000 clones, about 80% seen once. Time point in this sample: peripheral blood 6 weeks after treatment start. The specimen was PBMCs, collected around atezolizumab (anti-PD-L1) treatment. The TCR comes from a man aged 55-75 years with urothelial cancer.

This chain's CDR3 is CASSKDRDYGYTF. As DNA, the CDR3 is TGTGCCAGTAGTAAAGACAGGGACTATGGCTACACCTTC. The V and J genes are TRBV19 and TRBJ1-2, with 7 bases that match TRBD1. V lost 4 bases and J lost 3; bases outside the gene matches: 2. This CDR3 region has 13 residues. Germline CDR1 LNHDA, CDR2 SQIVND (reference sequence).